The 9 T cell receptor beta chains below all came from one sample that was sequenced in a study of identical twins. MiXCR, run by TCRdb on the 5' RACE reads, gives a single entry per CDR3 protein. The table records 1.5 million to 2 million distinct CDR3 sequences, about 31% of them present only once. The sample was cord blood. These receptors were collected from a newborn girl in good health.

This clonotype was counted many times. V and J are TRBV7-2 and TRBJ2-3; D is possibly TRBD2 (5 bases). The germline V and J ends were trimmed by 2 bases and 2 bases, with 8 bases remaining between them. The CDR3 is 14 residues long. In germline, CDR1 is SGHTA, CDR2 FQGNSA. This CDR3 is CASSLRTLTDTQYF. In nucleotides, the CDR3 is TGTGCCAGCAGCTTAAGGACTCTCACAGATACGCAGTATTTT.

This clonotype came up many times. CDR3 sequence reads: CATSHLGGTKNIQYF. CDR3 DNA sequence: TGTGCCACCAGCCATCTAGGGGGAACCAAAAACATTCAGTACTTC. The V call is TRBV15, the J call TRBJ2-4, with D possibly being TRBD1 (6 bases). Trimming took off 5 bases at V and 2 bases at J, with 13 bases between the two ends. The CDR3 runs to 15 residues. Per germline, CDR1 LNHNV and CDR2 YYDKDF (reference sequence).

CDR3 region: CASSNRVFEAFF. The DNA for the CDR3 is TGTGCCAGCAGCAACAGGGTCTTTGAAGCTTTCTTT. This sequence joins TRBV7-9 and TRBJ1-1, with D perhaps matching TRBD1 (6 bases). Germline V CDR1 and CDR2: SEHNR, FQNEAQ (reference sequence). Trimming shortened V by 5 bases and J by 7 bases, and 11 bases separated the two germline ends. The CDR3 consists of 12 residues.

This clonotype appeared many times. V gene TRBV6-6 combines with J gene TRBJ2-7, with 9 bases aligning to TRBD2. The CDR3 runs to 13 residues. V was clipped by 8 bases and J by 3 bases; unmatched bases: 5. The germline gives CDR1 MNHNY, CDR2 SVGAGI (reference sequence). The CDR3: CASRASGNYEQYF. The DNA of the CDR3 is TGTGCCAGCCGTGCTAGCGGGAACTACGAGCAGTACTTC.

The chain links TRBV28 to TRBJ1-1; 8 bases align to TRBD1. Germline V gene lookup returns CDR1 MDHEN and CDR2 SYDVKM. V shed 5 bases, J shed 1 base, and the junction held 6 bases outside the gene matches. CDR3 size: 15 residues. CDR3 in amino acids: CASSRAGTGNTEAFF. Here the CDR3 DNA reads TGTGCCAGCAGTCGGGCCGGGACAGGGAACACTGAAGCTTTCTTT.

The rearrangement joins TRBV10-3 to TRBJ2-4, with 13 bases lining up with TRBD2. CDR1 is ENHRY, CDR2 SYGVKD, per germline. The CDR3 is 16 residues long. V was pared by 3 bases and J by 13 bases, with 12 bases of the junction left unmatched. The CDR3, as DNA: TGTGCCATCAGTGACGGACTAGCGGGAGACCCACGGGAGCAGTACTTC. Translated: CAISDGLAGDPREQYF.

V gene TRBV10-3 combines with J gene TRBJ1-1; no definite D call. The V gene's germline CDR1 is ENHRY and CDR2 SYGVKD. The CDR3 covers 16 residues. V was pared by 0 bases and J by 6 bases, with 17 bases between. Here the CDR3 DNA reads TGTGCCATCAGTGAGTCGATAAGGTCTAAATGGGCTGAAGCTTTCTTT. Translated: CAISESIRSKWAEAFF.

This clonotype showed up just a few times. J is TRBJ1-1 and V is TRBV6-1, with D possibly TRBD1 on 5 matching bases. The CDR3 is 14 amino acids. V lost 8 bases and J 2 bases, leaving 15 bases between the germline ends. The V gene's germline CDR1 is MNHNS and CDR2 SASEGT. CDR3 amino acids: CASCKDKLNTEAFF. The CDR3 region has the DNA TGTGCCAGCTGTAAGGACAAGTTAAACACTGAAGCTTTCTTT.

This clonotype has only a few counts. The rearrangement uses TRBV2 and TRBJ2-1, with unresolved D. V was clipped by 8 bases and J by 9 bases, with 8 bases between them. Germline V gene lookup returns CDR1 SNHLY and CDR2 FYNNEI. The CDR3 runs to 10 residues. The CDR3 is CASQFAEQFF. In nucleotides, the CDR3 is TGTGCCAGCCAATTCGCTGAGCAGTTCTTC.